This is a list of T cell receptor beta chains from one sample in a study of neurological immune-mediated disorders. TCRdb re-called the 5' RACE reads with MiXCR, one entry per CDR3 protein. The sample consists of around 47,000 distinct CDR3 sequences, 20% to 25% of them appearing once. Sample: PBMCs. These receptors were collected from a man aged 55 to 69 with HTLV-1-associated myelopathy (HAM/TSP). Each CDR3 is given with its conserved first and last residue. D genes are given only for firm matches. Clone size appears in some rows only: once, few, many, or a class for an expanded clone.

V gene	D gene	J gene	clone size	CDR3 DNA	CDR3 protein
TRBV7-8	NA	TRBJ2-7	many	TGTGCCAGCAGCTATGGGGAGTACGAGCAGTACTTC	CASSYGEYEQYF
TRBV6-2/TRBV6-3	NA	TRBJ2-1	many	TGTGCCAGCAGCCCGACAGACAATGAGCAGTTCTTC	CASSPTDNEQFF
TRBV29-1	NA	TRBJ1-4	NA	TGCAGCGTTGGATACCCTAATGAAAAACTGTTTTTT	CSVGYPNEKLFF
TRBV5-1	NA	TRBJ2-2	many	TGCGCCAGCAGCTCGGACGAGACTGCGAACACCGGGGAGCTGTTTTTT	CASSSDETANTGELFF
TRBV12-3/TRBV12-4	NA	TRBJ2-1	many	TGTGCCAGCAGGATCGACAATGAGCAGTTCTTC	CASRIDNEQFF
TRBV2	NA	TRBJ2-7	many	TGTGCCAGCAGGGGGGACGTCACCTACGAGCAGTACTTC	CASRGDVTYEQYF
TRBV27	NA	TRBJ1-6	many	TGTGCCAGCAGGACGAAAACACAGGGATACGGATCACCCCTCCACTTT	CASRTKTQGYGSPLHF
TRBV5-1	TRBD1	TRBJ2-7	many	TGCGCCAGCGGCAGACAGGGACCGGACGAGCAGTACTTC	CASGRQGPDEQYF
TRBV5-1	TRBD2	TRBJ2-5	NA	TGCGCCAGCACCGTGCAGGGACTAGCGGGAGAAAAGACCCAGTACTTC	CASTVQGLAGEKTQYF
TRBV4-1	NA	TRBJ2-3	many	TGCGCCAGCAGCCAAGATACCCAAGGGCTCACAGATACGCAGTATTTT	CASSQDTQGLTDTQYF
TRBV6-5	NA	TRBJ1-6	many	TGTGCCAGCAGTTGGGGACGGACAGCGAGCTCCTATAATTCACCCCTCCACTTT	CASSWGRTASSYNSPLHF
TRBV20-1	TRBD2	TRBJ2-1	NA	TGCAGTGCTAGAGATAGCGGGACGGATGAGCAGTTCTTC	CSARDSGTDEQFF
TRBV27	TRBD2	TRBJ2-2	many	TGTGCCAGCCGGAGCGGGAGGGCCACCGGGGAGCTGTTTTTT	CASRSGRATGELFF
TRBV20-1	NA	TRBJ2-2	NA	TGTAGTGCTAGAAGTATGAACACCGGGGAGCTGTTTTTT	CSARSMNTGELFF
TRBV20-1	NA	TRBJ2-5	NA	TGCAGTCCCCTAGAGGGGGGGAAAGAGACCCAGTACTTC	CSPLEGGKETQYF
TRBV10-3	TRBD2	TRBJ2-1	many	TGTGCCATCAGACCTACCGGGACTAGTAATGAGCAGTTCTTC	CAIRPTGTSNEQFF
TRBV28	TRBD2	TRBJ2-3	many	TGTGCCAGCAAAGCTAAGCTAGCGGGAGCAGATACGCAGTATTTT	CASKAKLAGADTQYF
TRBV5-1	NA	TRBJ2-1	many	TGCGCCAGCAGCCCGGGGGTCGGTTCCTACAATGAGCAGTTCTTC	CASSPGVGSYNEQFF
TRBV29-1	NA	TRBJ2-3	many	TGCAGCGTTGTGATTTTGAGGGGCGCGACAGATACGCAGTATTTT	CSVVILRGATDTQYF
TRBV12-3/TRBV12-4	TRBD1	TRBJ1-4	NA	TGTGCCAGCAGTCCCAGGGGGCGGATGGGTGAAAAACTGTTTTTT	CASSPRGRMGEKLFF
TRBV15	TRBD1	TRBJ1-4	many	TGTGCCACCAGCAACCCAGGGGGAGTTAATGAAAAACTGTTTTTT	CATSNPGGVNEKLFF
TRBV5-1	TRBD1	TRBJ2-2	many	TGCGCCAGCAGCTGGGGACAGGGGGCGTCCGGGGAGCTGTTTTTT	CASSWGQGASGELFF
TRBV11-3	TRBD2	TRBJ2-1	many	TGTGCCAGCAGCCCTGGGACTAGCAACAATGAGCAGTTCTTC	CASSPGTSNNEQFF
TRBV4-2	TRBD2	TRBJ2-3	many	TGTGCCAGCAGCCAAGCGGGAGGCCGGGCAGATACGCAGTATTTT	CASSQAGGRADTQYF
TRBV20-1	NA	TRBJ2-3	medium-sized	TGCAGTGCCACCCTGGAGGGAGATACGCAGTATTTT	CSATLEGDTQYF
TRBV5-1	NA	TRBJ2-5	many	TGCGCCAGCAGAATTACCGGGAACCAAGAGACCCAGTACTTC	CASRITGNQETQYF
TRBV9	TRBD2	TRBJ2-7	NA	TGTGCCAGCAGCGTACTAGCGGGGGAGTACGAGCAGTACTTC	CASSVLAGEYEQYF
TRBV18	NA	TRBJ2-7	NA	TGTGCCAGCTCGGTAGGGGCAGTCACCTACGAGCAGTACTTC	CASSVGAVTYEQYF
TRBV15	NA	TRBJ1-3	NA	TGTGCCACCAGCAGAGCCCCGAACTCTGGAAACACCATATATTTT	CATSRAPNSGNTIYF